What follows are 16 T cell receptor beta chains derived from one specimen sequenced in a study of blood T cell repertoires in COVID-19 (TCRdb year 2020). Receptors were amplified or captured by the immunoSEQ multiplex PCR assay. The immuneACCESS repertoire file appears here via TCRdb, limited to in-frame rearrangements. These files lack a portion of the clones; in checked studies, under half of the deficit traces to unresolved V genes, and the cause of the others is not known. The sample yields more than 250,000 clones; 87% were counted once. The biggest ten clones account for 6% of the sample. Sequenced input: PBMCs or T cells enriched from blood (not recorded which). The receptors derive from a woman aged 40 to 50 who had recovered from COVID-19.

This chain joins TRBV7-6 and TRBJ2-5, with 8 bases identical to TRBD2. The V segment lost 5 bases and the J segment 4 bases; nucleotides outside the gene matches: 12. The CDR3 loop spans 16 amino acids. The germline gives CDR1 SGHVS, CDR2 FNYEAQ. This chain's CDR3 is CASSRASGSILETQYF. CDR3 coding DNA: TGTGCCAGCAGCCGAGCGAGCGGGAGCATTTTAGAGACCCAGTACTTC.

The rearrangement uses TRBV10-1 and TRBJ2-1, with TRBD2 identical over 9 bases. The CDR3 is 16 residues long. V shed 1 base and J 9 bases; nucleotides not matched to a gene: 10. Germline values: CDR1 WNHNN, CDR2 SYGVQD (reference sequence). The CDR3 loop reads CASSEFAGGRIGEQFF. CDR3 coding DNA: TGCGCCAGCAGTGAGTTTGCGGGAGGGCGGATCGGTGAGCAGTTCTTC.

This chain uses TRBV6-5 with TRBJ2-7; TRBD1 matches 8 bases. The J segment lost 7 bases and the V segment lost 6 bases, leaving 14 bases of the junction unmatched. Germline V gene data show CDR1 as MNHEY and CDR2 as SVGAGI. The CDR3 spans 15 residues. The CDR3 reads CASRKGQDPSWEQYF. The CDR3 DNA reads TGTGCCAGCAGAAAGGGACAGGATCCCTCCTGGGAGCAGTACTTC.

The V call is TRBV3-1 (or the pseudogene TRBV3-2), the J call TRBJ2-7; TRBD2 is a possible D gene (6 bases). CDR1 LGHDT and CDR2 YNNKEL come from the germline V gene (reference sequence). Deletions cut 4 bases from V and 4 bases from J, with 14 bases between. This CDR3 comprises 14 residues. The CDR3 region has the DNA TGTGCCAGCAGCCGGGGACTTGAGGCTTACGAGCAGTACTTC. It specifies CASSRGLEAYEQYF.

The chain recombines TRBV5-6 with TRBJ1-6, with 9 bases that match TRBD1. The CDR3 totals 15 residues. Germline assignment: CDR1 SGHDT and CDR2 YYEEEE. V dropped 4 bases and J dropped 10; count of bases not matched to a gene: 9. CDR3 in DNA: TGTGCCAGCAGCCCGACAGGGGGTCGGGAATCACCCCTCCACTTT. It encodes CASSPTGGRESPLHF.

This clone was picked up one time. This sequence joins TRBV6-5 and TRBJ2-3, with unresolved D. V shed 4 bases and J shed 3 bases, with 14 bases lying between them. Germline V lookup: CDR1 MNHEY, CDR2 SVGAGI. This CDR3 comprises 15 residues. The CDR3 DNA is TGTGCCAGCAGTTTAAGTCCAGGCATTACAGATACGCAGTATTTT. Translated: CASSLSPGITDTQYF.

This chain connects TRBV7-2 to TRBJ2-1; 11 bases line up with TRBD2. The CDR3 consists of 17 residues. V was clipped by 1 base and J by 0 bases; unmatched bases: 2. Germline V gene data show CDR1 as SGHTA and CDR2 as FQGNSA. CDR3 nucleotides: TGTGCCAGCAGCTTAGTTAGCGGGAGGGCCTCCTACAATGAGCAGTTCTTC. Translating it yields CASSLVSGRASYNEQFF.

This clone showed up just once. The rearrangement uses TRBV19 and TRBJ1-5, with D possibly TRBD1 on 6 matching bases. CDR1 is LNHDA and CDR2 is SQIVND in the germline V gene (reference sequence). This CDR3 contains 14 residues. Trimming took 6 bases from V and 4 from J, leaving 13 bases between them. The DNA of the CDR3 is TGTGCCAGTAGCAGACGACAGGAAAATCAGCCCCAGCATTTT. Protein product: CASSRRQENQPQHF.

The V and J genes are TRBV27 and TRBJ2-3; 13 bases are a match to TRBD2. V was clipped by 6 bases and J by 2 bases; unmatched bases: 11. This CDR3 comprises 18 residues. Germline CDR1 is MNHEY and CDR2 is SMNVEV (reference sequence). The CDR3 coding sequence is TGTGCCAGCAGGGAGGGAATACTAGCGGGAGGGCTCACAGATACGCAGTATTTT. Amino acid sequence: CASREGILAGGLTDTQYF.

The chain couples TRBV5-4 to TRBJ2-1; maybe TRBD2 (5 bases). V dropped 4 bases and J dropped 8 bases, with 10 bases sitting between them. The CDR3 is made up of 12 amino acids. Germline loops: CDR1 SGHNT, CDR2 YYREEE (reference sequence). The CDR3 coding sequence is TGTGCCAGCAGCAACCAACTAGATGAGCAGTTCTTC. This translates into CASSNQLDEQFF.

This chain connects TRBV6-5 to TRBJ1-3, with D uncertain. The CDR3 totals 16 residues. Trimming shortened V by 0 bases and J by 0 bases, and 9 bases separated the two germline ends. Looked up from germline, CDR1 is MNHEY and CDR2 is SVGAGI. The CDR3 DNA reads TGTGCCAGCAGTTACTCGAGAGGTTCCTCTGGAAACACCATATATTTT. It yields the protein CASSYSRGSSGNTIYF.

The V call is TRBV7-6, the J call TRBJ2-6, with 8 positions matching TRBD2. The trim removed 0 bases at V and 0 bases at J, leaving 16 bases unmatched. The CDR3 runs to 22 residues. Germline V gene data show CDR1 as SGHVS and CDR2 as FNYEAQ. The CDR3 bases are TGTGCCAGCAGCTTAGCCCTGGCATACGGGCGGGGGGCCCTCTCTGGGGCCAACGTCCTGACTTTC. Protein product: CASSLALAYGRGALSGANVLTF.

V and J are TRBV15 and TRBJ2-3; 13 bases map to TRBD2. V was pared by 3 bases and J by 1 base, with 7 bases of the junction left unmatched. The CDR3 is made up of 18 amino acids. The germline CDR1 and CDR2 sequences are LNHNV and YYDKDF (reference sequence). CDR3 amino acids: CATSSGTSGAFGTDTQYF. The CDR3 DNA follows: TGTGCCACCAGCAGTGGGACTAGCGGGGCCTTTGGCACAGATACGCAGTATTTT.

The chain combines TRBV18 with TRBJ2-1; the D gene is possibly TRBD1 (5 bases). The CDR3 totals 16 residues. Trimming took off 0 bases at V and 8 bases at J, with 17 bases between the two ends. CDR1 KGHSH and CDR2 LQKENI come from the germline V gene. The CDR3 loop is CASSPPRQGARDEQFF. CDR3 nucleotides: TGTGCCAGCTCACCACCGAGACAAGGGGCTAGGGATGAGCAGTTCTTC.

In this sample, this clone turned up a few times. V usage is TRBV3-1 (or the pseudogene TRBV3-2) and J usage is TRBJ2-2, with a possible D match to TRBD2 (6 bases). The CDR3 totals 20 residues. V lost 3 bases and J lost 5, with 28 bases in between. The germline CDR1 and CDR2 sequences are LGHDT and YNNKEL (reference sequence). The CDR3: CASSQGQGEQRAPGTGELFF. CDR3 bases: TGTGCCAGCAGCCAGGGCCAGGGAGAACAGCGGGCCCCGGGGACCGGGGAGCTGTTTTTT.

The chain uses TRBV6-2 or TRBV6-3 and TRBJ2-7; 9 bases map to TRBD1. Germline CDR1 and CDR2: MNHEY and SVGEGT. V shed 6 bases, J shed 5 bases, and the junction held 5 bases outside the gene matches. The CDR3 is 13 amino acids. The CDR3 nucleotides read TGTGCCAGCAGCCAGGACAGGGGCCACGAGCAGTACTTC. Translated: CASSQDRGHEQYF.